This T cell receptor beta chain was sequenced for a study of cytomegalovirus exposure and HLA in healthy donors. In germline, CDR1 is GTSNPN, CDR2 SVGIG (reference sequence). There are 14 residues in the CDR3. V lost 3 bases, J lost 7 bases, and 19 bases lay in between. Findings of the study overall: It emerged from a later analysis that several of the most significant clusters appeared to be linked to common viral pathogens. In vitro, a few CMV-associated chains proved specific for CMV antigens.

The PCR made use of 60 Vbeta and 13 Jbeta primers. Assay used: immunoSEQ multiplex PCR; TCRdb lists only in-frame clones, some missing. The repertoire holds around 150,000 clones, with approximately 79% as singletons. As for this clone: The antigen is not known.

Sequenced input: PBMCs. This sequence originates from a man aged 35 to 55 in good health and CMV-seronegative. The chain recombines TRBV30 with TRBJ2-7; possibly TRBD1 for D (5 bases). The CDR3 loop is CAWSGREGFGEQYF. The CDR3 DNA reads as TGTGCCTGGAGCGGCAGGGAAGGGTTCGGGGAGCAGTACTTC.